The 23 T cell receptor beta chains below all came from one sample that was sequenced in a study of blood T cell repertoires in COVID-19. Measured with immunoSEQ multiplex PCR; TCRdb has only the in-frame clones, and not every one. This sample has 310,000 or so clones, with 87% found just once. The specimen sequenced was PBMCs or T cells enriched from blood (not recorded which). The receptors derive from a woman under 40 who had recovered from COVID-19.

CDR3 sequence: CASSLSGSEKLFF. DNA of the CDR3: TGTGCCAGCAGTTTATCAGGGTCTGAAAAACTGTTTTTT. This chain joins TRBV5-4 and TRBJ1-4; D might be TRBD1 (5 bases). The CDR3 covers 13 residues. The V gene lost 5 bases and the J gene lost 7 bases, with 12 bases spanning the gap. Germline V lookup: CDR1 SGHNT, CDR2 YYREEE (reference sequence).

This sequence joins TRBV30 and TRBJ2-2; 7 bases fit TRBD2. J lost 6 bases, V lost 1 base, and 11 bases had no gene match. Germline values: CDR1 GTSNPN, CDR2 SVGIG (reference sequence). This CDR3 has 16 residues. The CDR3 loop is CAWSGPGLGFAGELFF. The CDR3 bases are TGTGCCTGGAGTGGCCCCGGACTAGGGTTCGCCGGGGAGCTGTTTTTT.

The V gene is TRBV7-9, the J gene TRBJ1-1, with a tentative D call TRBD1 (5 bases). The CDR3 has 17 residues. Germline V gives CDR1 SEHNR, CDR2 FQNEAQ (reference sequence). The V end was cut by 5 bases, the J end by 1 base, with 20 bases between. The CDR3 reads CASSPRRGGVGNTEAFF. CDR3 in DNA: TGTGCCAGCAGCCCCAGGCGGGGCGGAGTAGGGAACACTGAAGCTTTCTTT.

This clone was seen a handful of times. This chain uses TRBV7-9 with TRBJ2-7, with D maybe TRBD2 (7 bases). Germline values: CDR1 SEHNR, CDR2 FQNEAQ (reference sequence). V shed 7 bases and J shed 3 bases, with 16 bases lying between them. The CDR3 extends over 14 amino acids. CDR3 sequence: CASTKGGGGYEQYF. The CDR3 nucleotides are TGTGCCAGCACCAAAGGGGGGGGTGGCTACGAGCAGTACTTC.

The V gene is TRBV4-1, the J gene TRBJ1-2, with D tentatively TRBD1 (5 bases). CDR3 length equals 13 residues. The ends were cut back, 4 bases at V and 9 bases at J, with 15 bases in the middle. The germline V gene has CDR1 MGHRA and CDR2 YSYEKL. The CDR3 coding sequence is TGCGCCAGCAGCCCGGGACTGGTGGCCCGCTACACCTTC. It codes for CASSPGLVARYTF.

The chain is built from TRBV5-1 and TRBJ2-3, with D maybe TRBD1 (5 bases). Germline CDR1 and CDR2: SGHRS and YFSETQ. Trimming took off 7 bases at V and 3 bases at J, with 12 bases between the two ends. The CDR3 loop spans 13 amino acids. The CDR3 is CASGAVWTDTQYF. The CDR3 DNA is TGCGCCAGCGGGGCGGTCTGGACAGATACGCAGTATTTT.

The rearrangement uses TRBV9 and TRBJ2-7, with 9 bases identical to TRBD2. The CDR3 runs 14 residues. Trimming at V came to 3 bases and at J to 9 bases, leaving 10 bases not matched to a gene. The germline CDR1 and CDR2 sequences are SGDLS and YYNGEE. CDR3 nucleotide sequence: TGTGCCAGCAGCGAGCGGGGGGCCTTTGGTGCGCAGTACTTC. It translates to CASSERGAFGAQYF.

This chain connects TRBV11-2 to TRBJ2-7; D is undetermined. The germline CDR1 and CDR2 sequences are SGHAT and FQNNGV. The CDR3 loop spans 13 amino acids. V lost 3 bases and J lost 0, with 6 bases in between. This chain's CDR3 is CASSFGYSYEQYF. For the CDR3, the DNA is TGTGCCAGCAGCTTCGGGTACTCCTACGAGCAGTACTTC.

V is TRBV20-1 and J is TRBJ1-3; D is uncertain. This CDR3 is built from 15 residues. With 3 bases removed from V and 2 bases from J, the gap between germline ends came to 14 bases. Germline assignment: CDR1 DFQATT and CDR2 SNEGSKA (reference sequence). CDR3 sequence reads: CSASVGSSPGNTIYF. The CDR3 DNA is TGCAGTGCTAGTGTGGGCTCCTCCCCTGGAAACACCATATATTTT.

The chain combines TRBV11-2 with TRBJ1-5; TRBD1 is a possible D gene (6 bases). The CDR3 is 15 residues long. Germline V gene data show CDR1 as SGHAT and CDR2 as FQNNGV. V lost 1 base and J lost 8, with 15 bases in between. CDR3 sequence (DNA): TGTGCCAGCAGCTTAGGCCGAGGGGGTATGGAGCCCCAGCATTTT. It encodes CASSLGRGGMEPQHF.

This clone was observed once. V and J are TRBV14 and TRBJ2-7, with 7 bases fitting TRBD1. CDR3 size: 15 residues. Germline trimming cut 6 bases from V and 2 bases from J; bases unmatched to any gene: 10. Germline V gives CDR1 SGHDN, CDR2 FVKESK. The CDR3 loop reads CASSSPRDSPYEQYF. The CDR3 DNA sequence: TGTGCCAGCAGTAGTCCCCGGGACAGTCCCTACGAGCAGTACTTC.

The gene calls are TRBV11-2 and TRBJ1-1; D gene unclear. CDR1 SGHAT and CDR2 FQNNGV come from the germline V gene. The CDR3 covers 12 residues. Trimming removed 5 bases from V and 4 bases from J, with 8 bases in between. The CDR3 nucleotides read TGTGCCAGCAGCCCTTTCGGCACTGAAGCTTTCTTT. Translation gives CASSPFGTEAFF.

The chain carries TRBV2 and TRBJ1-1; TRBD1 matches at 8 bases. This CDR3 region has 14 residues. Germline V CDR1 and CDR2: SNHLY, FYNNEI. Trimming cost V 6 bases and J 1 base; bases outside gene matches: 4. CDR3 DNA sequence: TGTGCCAGCAGGAACAGGGGGACGAACACTGAAGCTTTCTTT. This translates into CASRNRGTNTEAFF. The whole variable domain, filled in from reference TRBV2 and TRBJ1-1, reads EPEVTQTPSHQVTQMGQEVILRCVPISNHLYFYWYRQILGQKVEFLVSFYNNEISEKSEIFDDQFSVERPDGSNFTLKIRSTKLEDSAMYFCASRNRGTNTEAFFGQGTRLTVV.

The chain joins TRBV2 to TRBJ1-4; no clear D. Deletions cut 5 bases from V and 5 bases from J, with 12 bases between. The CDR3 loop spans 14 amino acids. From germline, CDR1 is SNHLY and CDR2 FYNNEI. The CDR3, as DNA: TGTGCCAGCAGTTCACAGCGGCCGAATGAAAAACTGTTTTTT. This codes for CASSSQRPNEKLFF.

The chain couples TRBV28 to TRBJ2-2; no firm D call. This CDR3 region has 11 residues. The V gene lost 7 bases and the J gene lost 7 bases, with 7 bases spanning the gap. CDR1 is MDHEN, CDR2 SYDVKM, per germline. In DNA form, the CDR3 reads TGTGCCAGCAACGTAGTCGGGGAGCTGTTTTTT. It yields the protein CASNVVGELFF.

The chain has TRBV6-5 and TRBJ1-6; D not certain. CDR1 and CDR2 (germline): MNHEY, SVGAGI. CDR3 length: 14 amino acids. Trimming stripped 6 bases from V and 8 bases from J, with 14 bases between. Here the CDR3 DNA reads TGTGCCAGCAGGCGGTCTCGGGGTGATTCACCCCTCCACTTT. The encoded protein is CASRRSRGDSPLHF.

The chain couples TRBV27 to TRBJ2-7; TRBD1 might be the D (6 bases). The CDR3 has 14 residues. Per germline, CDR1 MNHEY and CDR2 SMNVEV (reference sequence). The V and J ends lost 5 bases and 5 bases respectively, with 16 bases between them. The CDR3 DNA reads TGTGCCAGCAGTATCACCGGGACATTCAACGAGCAGTACTTC. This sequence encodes CASSITGTFNEQYF.

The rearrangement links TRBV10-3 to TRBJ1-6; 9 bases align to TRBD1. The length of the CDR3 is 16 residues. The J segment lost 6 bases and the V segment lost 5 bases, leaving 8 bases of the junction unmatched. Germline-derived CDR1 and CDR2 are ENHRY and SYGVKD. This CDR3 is CAISPGTGTSNSPLHF. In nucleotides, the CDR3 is TGTGCCATCAGTCCCGGGACAGGGACTAGTAATTCACCCCTCCACTTT.

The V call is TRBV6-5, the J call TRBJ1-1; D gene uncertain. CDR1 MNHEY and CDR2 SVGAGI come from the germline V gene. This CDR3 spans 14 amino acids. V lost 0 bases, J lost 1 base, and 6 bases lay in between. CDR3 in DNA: TGTGCCAGCAGTTACTCGAGACAGAACACTGAAGCTTTCTTT. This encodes CASSYSRQNTEAFF.

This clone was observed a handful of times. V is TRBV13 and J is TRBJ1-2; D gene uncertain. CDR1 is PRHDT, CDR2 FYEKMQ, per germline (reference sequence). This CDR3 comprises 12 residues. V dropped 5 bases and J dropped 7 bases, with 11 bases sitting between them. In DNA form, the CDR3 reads TGTGCCAGCAGCCTGGCCGTCTTTGGCTACACCTTC. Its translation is CASSLAVFGYTF.

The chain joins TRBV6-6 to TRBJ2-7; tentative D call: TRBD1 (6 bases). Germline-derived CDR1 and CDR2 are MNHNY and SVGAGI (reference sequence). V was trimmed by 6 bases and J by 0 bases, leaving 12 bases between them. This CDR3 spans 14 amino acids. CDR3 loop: CASSRDMSSYEQYF. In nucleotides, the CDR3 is TGTGCCAGCAGCCGGGACATGAGCTCCTACGAGCAGTACTTC.

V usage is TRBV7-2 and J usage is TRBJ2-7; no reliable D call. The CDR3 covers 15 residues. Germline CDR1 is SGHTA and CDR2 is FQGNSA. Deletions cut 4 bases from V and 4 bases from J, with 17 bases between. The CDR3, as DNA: TGTGCCAGCAGCTCCAGCAGGCAGAGCAGTTACGAGCAGTACTTC. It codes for CASSSSRQSSYEQYF.

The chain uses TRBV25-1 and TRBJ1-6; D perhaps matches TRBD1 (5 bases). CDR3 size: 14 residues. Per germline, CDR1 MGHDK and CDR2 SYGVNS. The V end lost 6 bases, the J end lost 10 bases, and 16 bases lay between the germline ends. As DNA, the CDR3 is TGTGCCAGCAGGAGGGACCTCGGGGGGTCACCCCTCCACTTT. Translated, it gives CASRRDLGGSPLHF.